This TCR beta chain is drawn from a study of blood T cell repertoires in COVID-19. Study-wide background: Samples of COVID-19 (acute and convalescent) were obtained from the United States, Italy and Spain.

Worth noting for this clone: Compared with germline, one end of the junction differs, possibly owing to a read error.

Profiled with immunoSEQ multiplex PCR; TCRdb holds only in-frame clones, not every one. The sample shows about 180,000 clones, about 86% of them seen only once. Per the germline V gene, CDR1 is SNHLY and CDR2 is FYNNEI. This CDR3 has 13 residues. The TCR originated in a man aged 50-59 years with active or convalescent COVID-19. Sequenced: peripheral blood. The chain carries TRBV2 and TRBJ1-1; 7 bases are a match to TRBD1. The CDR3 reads CASGGQPNTEAFF. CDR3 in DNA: TGTGCCAGCGGGGGACAGCCTAACACTGAGGCTTTCTTT. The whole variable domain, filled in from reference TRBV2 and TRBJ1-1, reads EPEVTQTPSHQVTQMGQEVILRCVPISNHLYFYWYRQILGQKVEFLVSFYNNEISEKSEIFDDQFSVERPDGSNFTLKIRSTKLEDSAMYFCASGGQPNTEAFFGQGTRLTVV.